This entry features one T cell receptor (beta chain) sequence. The antigen remains undetermined. These data come from a study of Tregs in tolerant kidney transplant recipients. The CDR3 length is 15 residues. V gave up 0 bases and J gave up 4 bases, with 12 bases separating them. From germline, CDR1 is LNHNV and CDR2 YYDKDF (reference sequence). This table comes from immunoSEQ multiplex PCR, and its TCRdb copy is limited to in-frame clones, with some not included. The sample lists under 20,000 clones; around 53% were seen once. Study-level results: Nucleotide sequences could not be compared across some patients' samples due to primer changes. The most relevant donor-specific Treg TCRbeta repertoire apparently came from expansion with activated donor B cells. Antigen-driven expansion was suggested because donor-specific Tregs expanded more than all Tregs in tolerant patients.

CFSE-labeled recipient PBMCs were cultured 6 days with irradiated graft donor PBMCs, then FACS-sorted. The TCR sequence derives from a human patient who received a combined kidney and bone marrow transplant. V is TRBV15 and J is TRBJ1-2; D may be TRBD1 (5 bases). Sample: CD4+ T cells from blood cultured with allogeneic cells, taken before the transplant. The CDR3 loop reads CATSRDWAGLYGYTF. The CDR3 bases are TGTGCCACCAGCAGAGATTGGGCAGGGCTCTATGGCTACACCTTC.